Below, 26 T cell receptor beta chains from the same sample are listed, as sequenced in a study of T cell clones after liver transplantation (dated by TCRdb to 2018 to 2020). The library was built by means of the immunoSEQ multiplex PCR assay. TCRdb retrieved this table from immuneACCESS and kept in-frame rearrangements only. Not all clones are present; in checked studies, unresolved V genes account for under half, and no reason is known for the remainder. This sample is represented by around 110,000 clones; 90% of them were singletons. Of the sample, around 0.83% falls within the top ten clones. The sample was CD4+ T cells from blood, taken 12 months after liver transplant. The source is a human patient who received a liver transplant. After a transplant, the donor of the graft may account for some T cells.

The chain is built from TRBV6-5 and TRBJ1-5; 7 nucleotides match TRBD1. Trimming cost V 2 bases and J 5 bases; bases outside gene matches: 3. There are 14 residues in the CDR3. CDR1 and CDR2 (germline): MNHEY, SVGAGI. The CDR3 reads CASSYTTGDQPQHF. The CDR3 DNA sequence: TGTGCCAGCAGTTACACAACAGGGGATCAGCCCCAGCATTTT.

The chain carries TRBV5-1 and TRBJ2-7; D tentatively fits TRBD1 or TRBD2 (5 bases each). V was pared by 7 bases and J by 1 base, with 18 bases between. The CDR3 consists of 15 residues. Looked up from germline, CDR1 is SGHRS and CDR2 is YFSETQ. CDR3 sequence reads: CASRPGPQYSYEQYF. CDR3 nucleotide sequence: TGCGCCAGCCGCCCGGGGCCACAATATTCCTACGAGCAGTACTTC.

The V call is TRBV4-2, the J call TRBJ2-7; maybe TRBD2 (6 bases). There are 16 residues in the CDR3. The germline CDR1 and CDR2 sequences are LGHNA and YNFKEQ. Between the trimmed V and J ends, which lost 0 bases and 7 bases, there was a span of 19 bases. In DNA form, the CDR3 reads TGTGCCAGCAGCCAAGATCCCGGGACCCAACGGGGGGAGCAGTACTTC. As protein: CASSQDPGTQRGEQYF.

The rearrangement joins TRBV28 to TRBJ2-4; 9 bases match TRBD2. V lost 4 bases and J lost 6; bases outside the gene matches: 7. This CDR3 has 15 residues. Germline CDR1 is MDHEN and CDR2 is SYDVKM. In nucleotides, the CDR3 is TGTGCCAGCAGTTCCCCCCGCGGGGGGGTAAACATTCAGTACTTC. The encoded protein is CASSSPRGGVNIQYF.

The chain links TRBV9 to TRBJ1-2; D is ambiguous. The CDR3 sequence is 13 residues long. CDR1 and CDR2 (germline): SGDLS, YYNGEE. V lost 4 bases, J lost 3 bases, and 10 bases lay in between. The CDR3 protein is CASSPAGYYGYTF. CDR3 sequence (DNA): TGTGCCAGCAGCCCCGCGGGTTACTATGGCTACACCTTC.

CDR3 region: CASSPQSGTGLQPQHF. In nucleotides, the CDR3 is TGTGCCAGCAGTCCCCAAAGCGGGACGGGATTACAGCCCCAGCATTTT. The chain employs TRBV28 and TRBJ1-5, with D tentatively TRBD1 (5 bases). Germline V CDR1 and CDR2: MDHEN, SYDVKM. This CDR3 has 16 amino acids. The V end was cut by 5 bases, the J end by 7 bases, with 21 bases between.

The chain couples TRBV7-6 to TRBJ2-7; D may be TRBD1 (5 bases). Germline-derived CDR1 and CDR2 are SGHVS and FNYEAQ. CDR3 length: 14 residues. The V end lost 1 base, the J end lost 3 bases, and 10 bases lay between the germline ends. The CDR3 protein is CASSLGRTLYEQYF. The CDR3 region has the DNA TGTGCCAGCAGCTTAGGCAGGACACTCTACGAGCAGTACTTC.

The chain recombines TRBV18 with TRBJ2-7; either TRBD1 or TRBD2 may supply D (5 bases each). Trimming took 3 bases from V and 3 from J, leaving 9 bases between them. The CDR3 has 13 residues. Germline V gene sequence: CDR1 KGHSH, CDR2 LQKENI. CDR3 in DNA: TGTGCCAGCTCACCCCGGGACGGCTACGAGCAGTACTTC. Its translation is CASSPRDGYEQYF.

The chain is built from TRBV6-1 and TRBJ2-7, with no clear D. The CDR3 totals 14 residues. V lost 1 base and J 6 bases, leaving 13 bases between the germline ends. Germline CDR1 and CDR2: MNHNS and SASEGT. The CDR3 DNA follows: TGTGCCAGCAGTGAAGGATACCCAGGCGGCGAGCAGTACTTC. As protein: CASSEGYPGGEQYF.

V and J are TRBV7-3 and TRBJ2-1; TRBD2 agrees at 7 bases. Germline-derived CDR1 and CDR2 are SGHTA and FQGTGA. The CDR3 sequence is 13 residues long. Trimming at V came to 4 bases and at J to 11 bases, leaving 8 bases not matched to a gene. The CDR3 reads CASSSELADKQFF. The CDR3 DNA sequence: TGTGCCAGCAGCTCAGAGCTAGCGGACAAGCAGTTCTTC.

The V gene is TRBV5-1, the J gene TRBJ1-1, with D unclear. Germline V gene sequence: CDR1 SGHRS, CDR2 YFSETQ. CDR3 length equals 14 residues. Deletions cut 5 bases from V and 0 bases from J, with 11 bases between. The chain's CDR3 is CASRYDGLNTEAFF. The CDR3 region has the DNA TGCGCCAGCAGATACGATGGATTGAACACTGAAGCTTTCTTT.

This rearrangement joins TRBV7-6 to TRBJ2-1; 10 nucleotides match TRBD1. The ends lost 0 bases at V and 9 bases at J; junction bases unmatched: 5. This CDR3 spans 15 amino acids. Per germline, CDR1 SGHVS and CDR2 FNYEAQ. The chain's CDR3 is CASSLAPGTGVEQFF. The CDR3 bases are TGTGCCAGCAGCTTAGCGCCCGGGACAGGGGTTGAGCAGTTCTTC.

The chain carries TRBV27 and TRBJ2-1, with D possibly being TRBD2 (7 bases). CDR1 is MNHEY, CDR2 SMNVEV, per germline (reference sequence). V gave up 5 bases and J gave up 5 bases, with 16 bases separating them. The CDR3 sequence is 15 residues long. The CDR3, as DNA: TGTGCCAGCAGTCAAGGGGGGACTACTGACAATGAGCAGTTCTTC. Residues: CASSQGGTTDNEQFF.

CDR3 sequence reads: CASSRDRATDTQYF. CDR3 bases: TGTGCCAGCAGTCGGGACAGGGCGACAGATACGCAGTATTTT. The gene calls are TRBV27 and TRBJ2-3; 9 positions agree with TRBD1. With V trimmed by 5 bases and J by 3 bases, 3 bases remained unmatched. CDR1 is MNHEY, CDR2 SMNVEV, per germline (reference sequence). The CDR3 consists of 14 residues.

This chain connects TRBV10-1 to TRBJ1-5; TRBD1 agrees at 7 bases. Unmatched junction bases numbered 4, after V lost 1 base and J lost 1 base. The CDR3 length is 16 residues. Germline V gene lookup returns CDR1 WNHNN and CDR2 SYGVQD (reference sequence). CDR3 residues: CASSEFRQGSNQPQHF. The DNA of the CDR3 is TGCGCCAGCAGTGAGTTCAGACAGGGAAGCAATCAGCCCCAGCATTTT.

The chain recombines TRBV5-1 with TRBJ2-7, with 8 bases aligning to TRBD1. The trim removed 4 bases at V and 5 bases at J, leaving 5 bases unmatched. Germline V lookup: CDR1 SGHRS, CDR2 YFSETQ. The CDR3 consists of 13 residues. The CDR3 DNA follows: TGCGCCAGCAGCCGACAGGGGAATAACGAGCAGTACTTC. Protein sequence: CASSRQGNNEQYF.

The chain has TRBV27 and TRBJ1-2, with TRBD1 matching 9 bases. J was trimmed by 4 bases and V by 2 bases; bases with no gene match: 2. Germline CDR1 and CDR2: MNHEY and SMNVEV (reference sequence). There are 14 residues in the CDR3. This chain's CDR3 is CASSLGGQGYGYTF. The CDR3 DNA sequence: TGTGCCAGCAGTTTAGGGGGACAGGGCTATGGCTACACCTTC.

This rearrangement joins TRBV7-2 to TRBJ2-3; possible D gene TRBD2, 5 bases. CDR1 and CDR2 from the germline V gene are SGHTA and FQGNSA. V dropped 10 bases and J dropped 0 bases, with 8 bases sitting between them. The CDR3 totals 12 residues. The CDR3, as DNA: TGTGCCACTGAGGGCAGCACAGATACGCAGTATTTT. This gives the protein CATEGSTDTQYF.

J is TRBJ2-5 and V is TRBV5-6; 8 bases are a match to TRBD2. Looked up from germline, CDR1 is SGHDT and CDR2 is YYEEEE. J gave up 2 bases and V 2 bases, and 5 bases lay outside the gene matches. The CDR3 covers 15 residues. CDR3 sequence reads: CASSLLAVQQETQYF. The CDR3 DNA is TGTGCCAGCAGCTTACTAGCGGTCCAACAAGAGACCCAGTACTTC.

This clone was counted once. This CDR3 reads CASSLGDALTDTQYF. DNA of the CDR3: TGTGCCAGCAGCTTGGGAGACGCCCTCACAGATACGCAGTATTTT. This chain uses TRBV11-3 with TRBJ2-3; D perhaps matches TRBD2 (5 bases). The CDR3 totals 15 residues. V dropped 3 bases and J dropped 2 bases, with 12 bases sitting between them. Germline V CDR1 and CDR2: SGHNT, YENEEA.

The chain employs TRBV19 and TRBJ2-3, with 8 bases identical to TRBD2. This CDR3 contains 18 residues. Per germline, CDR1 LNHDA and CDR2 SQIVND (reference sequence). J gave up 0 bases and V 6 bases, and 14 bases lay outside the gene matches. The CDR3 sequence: CASSRESLAVYSTDTQYF. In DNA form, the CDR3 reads TGTGCCAGTAGCCGGGAATCACTAGCGGTTTATAGCACAGATACGCAGTATTTT. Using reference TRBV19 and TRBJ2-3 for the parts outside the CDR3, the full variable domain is DGGITQSPKYLFRKEGQNVTLSCEQNLNHDAMYWYRQDPGQGLRLIYYSQIVNDFQKGDIAEGYSVSREKKESFPLTVTSAQKNPTAFYLCASSRESLAVYSTDTQYFGPGTRLTVL.

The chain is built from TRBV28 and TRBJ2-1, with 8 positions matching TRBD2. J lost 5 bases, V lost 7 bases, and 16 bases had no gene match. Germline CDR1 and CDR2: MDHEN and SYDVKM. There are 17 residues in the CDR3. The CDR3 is CASIPSGGSAPHNEQFF. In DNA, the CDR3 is TGTGCCAGCATCCCCTCGGGGGGGAGTGCCCCCCACAATGAGCAGTTCTTC.

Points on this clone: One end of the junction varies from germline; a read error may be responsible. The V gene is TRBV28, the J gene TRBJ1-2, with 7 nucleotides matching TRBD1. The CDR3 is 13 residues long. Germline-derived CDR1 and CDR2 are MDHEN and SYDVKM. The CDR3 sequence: CASSLLNDREGAF. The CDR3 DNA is TGTGCCAGCAGTTTACTGAACGACAGGGAGGGAGCCTTC.

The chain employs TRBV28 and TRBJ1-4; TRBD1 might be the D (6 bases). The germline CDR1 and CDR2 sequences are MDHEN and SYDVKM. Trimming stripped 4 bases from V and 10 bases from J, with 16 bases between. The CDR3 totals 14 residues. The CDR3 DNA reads TGTGCCAGCAGTTCGGGACAATTTGTTGGAAAACTGTTTTTT. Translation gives CASSSGQFVGKLFF.

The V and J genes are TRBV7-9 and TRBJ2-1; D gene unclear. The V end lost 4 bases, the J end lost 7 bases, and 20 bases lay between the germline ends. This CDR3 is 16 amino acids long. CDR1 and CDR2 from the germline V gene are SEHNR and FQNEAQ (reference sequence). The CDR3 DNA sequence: TGTGCCAGCAGCTCGGGCCCTAAAGGCGACGGGAATGAGCAGTTCTTC. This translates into CASSSGPKGDGNEQFF.

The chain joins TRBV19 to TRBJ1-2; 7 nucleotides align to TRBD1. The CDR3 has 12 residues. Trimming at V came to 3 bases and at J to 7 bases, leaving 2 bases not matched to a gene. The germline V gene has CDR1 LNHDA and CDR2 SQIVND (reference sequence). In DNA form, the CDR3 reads TGTGCCAGTAGTATCCCAGGGGGTGGCTACACCTTC. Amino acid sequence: CASSIPGGGYTF.